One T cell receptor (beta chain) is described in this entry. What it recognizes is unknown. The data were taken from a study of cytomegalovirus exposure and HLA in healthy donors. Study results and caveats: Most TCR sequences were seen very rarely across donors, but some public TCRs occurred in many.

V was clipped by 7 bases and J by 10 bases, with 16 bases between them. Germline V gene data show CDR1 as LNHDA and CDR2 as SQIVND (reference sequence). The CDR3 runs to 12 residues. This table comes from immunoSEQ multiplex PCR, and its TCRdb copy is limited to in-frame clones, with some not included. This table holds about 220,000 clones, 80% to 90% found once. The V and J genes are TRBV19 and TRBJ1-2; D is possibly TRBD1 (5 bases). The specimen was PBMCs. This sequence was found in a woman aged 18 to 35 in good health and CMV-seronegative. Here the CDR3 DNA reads TGTGCCAGTACCGATCGGGGGACGGACTACACCTTC. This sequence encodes CASTDRGTDYTF.